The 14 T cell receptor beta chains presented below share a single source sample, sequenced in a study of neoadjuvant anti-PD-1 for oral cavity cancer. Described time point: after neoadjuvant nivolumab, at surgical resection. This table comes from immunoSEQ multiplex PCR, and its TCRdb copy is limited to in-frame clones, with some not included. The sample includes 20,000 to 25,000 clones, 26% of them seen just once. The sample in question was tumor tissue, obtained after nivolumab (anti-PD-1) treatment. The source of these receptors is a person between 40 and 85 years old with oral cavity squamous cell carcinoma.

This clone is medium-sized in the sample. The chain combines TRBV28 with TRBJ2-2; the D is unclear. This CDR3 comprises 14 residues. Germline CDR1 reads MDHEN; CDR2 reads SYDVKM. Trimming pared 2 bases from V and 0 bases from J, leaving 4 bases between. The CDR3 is CASSLAANTGELFF. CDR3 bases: TGTGCCAGCAGTTTAGCCGCGAACACCGGGGAGCTGTTTTTT.

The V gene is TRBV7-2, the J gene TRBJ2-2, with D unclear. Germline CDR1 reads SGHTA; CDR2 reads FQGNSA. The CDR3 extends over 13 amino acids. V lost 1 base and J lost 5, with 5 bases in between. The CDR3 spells CASSLVPTGELFF. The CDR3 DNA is TGTGCCAGCAGCTTAGTTCCTACCGGGGAGCTGTTTTTT.

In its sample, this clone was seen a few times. The DNA of the CDR3 is TGTGCCAGCAGTTACGGGGCGGTGGGGGGAAACATTCAGTACTTC. As protein: CASSYGAVGGNIQYF. The J gene is TRBJ2-4, the V gene TRBV6-5; D might be TRBD2 (6 bases). This CDR3 is 15 amino acids long. V was trimmed by 2 bases and J by 6 bases, leaving 14 bases between them. Germline lookup yields CDR1 MNHEY and CDR2 SVGAGI.

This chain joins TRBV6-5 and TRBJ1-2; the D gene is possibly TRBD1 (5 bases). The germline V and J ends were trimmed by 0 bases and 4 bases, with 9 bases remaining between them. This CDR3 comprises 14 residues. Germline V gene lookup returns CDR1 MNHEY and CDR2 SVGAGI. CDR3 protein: CASSYSRGFYGYTF. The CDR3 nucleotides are TGTGCCAGCAGTTACTCGAGGGGCTTCTATGGCTACACCTTC.

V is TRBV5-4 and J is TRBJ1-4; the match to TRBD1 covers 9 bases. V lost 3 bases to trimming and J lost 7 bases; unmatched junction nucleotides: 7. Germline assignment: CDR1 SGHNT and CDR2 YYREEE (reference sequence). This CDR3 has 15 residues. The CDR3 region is CASSSGGQGREKLFF. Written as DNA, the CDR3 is TGTGCCAGCAGCTCGGGGGGACAGGGTCGTGAAAAACTGTTTTTT.

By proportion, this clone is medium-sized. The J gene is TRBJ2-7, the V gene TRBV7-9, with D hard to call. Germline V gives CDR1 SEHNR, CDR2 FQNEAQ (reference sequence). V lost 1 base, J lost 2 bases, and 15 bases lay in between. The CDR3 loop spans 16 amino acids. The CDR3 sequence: CASSLGSDGRTYEQYF. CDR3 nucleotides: TGTGCCAGCAGCTTAGGTTCCGACGGACGGACCTACGAGCAGTACTTC.

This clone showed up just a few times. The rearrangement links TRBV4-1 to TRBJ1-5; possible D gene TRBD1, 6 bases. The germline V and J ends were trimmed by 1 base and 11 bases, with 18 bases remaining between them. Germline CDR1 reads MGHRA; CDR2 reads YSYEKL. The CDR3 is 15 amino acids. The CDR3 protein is CASSQVPTGLLAQHF. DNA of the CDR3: TGCGCCAGCAGCCAAGTCCCGACAGGCCTTCTAGCCCAGCATTTT.

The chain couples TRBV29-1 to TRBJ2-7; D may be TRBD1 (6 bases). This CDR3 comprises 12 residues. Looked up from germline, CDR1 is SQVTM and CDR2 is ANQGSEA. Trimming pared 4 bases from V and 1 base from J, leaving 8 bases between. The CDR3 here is CSVGDTSYEQYF. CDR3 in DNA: TGCAGCGTTGGGGACACTTCCTACGAGCAGTACTTC.

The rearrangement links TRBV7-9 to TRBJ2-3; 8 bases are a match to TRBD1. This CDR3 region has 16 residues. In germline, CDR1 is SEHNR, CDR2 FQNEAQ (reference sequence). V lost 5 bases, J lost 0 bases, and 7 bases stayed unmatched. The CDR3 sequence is CASSGPTGESTDTQYF. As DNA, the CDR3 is TGTGCCAGCAGCGGTCCGACAGGGGAGAGCACAGATACGCAGTATTTT.

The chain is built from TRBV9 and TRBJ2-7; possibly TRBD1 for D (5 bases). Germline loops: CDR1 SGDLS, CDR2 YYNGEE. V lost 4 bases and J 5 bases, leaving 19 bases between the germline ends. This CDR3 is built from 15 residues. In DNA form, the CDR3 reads TGTGCCAGCAGCCCTCATGGGGCTTTGAAAAACGAGCAGTACTTC. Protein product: CASSPHGALKNEQYF.

CDR3 protein: CASRGVGVNEQFF. In DNA, the CDR3 is TGTGCCAGCCGTGGGGTCGGCGTCAATGAGCAGTTCTTC. V usage is TRBV7-2 and J usage is TRBJ2-1, with unresolved D. The germline V gene encodes CDR1 SGHTA and CDR2 FQGNSA. V gave up 8 bases and J gave up 6 bases, with 14 bases separating them. The CDR3 spans 13 residues.

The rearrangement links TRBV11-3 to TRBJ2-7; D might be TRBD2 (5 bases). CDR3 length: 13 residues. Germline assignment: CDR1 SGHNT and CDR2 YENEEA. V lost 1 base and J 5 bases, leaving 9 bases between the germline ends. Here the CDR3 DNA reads TGTGCCAGCAGCTTAGTTTCCGGGAACGAGCAGTACTTC. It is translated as CASSLVSGNEQYF.

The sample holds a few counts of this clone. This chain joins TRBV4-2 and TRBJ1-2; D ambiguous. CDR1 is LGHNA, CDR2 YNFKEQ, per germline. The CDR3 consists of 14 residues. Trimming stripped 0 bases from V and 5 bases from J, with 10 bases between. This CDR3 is CASSQELTDYGYTF. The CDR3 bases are TGTGCCAGCAGCCAAGAGCTTACAGATTATGGCTACACCTTC.

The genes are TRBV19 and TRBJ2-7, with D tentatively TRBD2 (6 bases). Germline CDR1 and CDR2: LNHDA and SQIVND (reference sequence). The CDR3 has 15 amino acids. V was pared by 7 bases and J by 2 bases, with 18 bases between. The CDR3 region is CASTGASVLTYEQYF. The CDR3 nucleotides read TGTGCCAGTACCGGGGCTAGCGTATTGACCTACGAGCAGTACTTC.